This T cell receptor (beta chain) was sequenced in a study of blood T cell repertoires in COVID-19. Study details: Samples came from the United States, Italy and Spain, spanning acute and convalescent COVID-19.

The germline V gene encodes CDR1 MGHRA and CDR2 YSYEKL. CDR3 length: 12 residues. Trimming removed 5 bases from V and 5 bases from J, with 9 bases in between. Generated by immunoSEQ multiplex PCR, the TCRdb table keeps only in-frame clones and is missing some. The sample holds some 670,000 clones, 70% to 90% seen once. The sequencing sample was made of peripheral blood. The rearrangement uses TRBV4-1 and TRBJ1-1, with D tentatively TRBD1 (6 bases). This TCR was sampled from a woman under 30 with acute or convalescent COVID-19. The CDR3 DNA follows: TGCGCCAGCAGCTTGCAGGGGACTGAAGCTTTCTTT. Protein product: CASSLQGTEAFF.